A selection of T cell receptor beta chains follows, all from one sample in a study of T cells in Graves' hyperthyroidism and ophthalmopathy. MiXCR, applied by TCRdb to the multiplex PCR reads, yields one record per CDR3 protein. Of about 770,000 distinct CDR3 sequences listed, approximately 19% are singletons. The source material was blood. These receptors all come from a woman aged 45-59 years with Graves' hyperthyroidism that later progressed to Graves' ophthalmopathy. CDR3s include the opening cysteine and the closing phenylalanine or tryptophan. Each record gives: V gene, clone size, J gene, CDR3 protein. Expanded clones are given a class, and other clones once, few, many or no size at all.

V gene: TRBV6-1; clone size: .; J gene: TRBJ2-2; CDR3 protein: CASSRTGRGTGELFF
V gene: TRBV3-1; clone size: many; J gene: TRBJ1-2; CDR3 protein: CASSQFQGQGYTF
V gene: TRBV11-2; clone size: .; J gene: TRBJ2-7; CDR3 protein: CASSLMQTGGANEQYF
V gene: TRBV29-1; clone size: few; J gene: TRBJ2-1; CDR3 protein: CSVEEGTGAYNEQFF
V gene: TRBV12-3/TRBV12-4; clone size: many; J gene: TRBJ2-3; CDR3 protein: CASSLAGSGGPSTDTQYF
V gene: TRBV30; clone size: .; J gene: TRBJ2-5; CDR3 protein: CAWSPDRGGETQYF
V gene: TRBV20-1; clone size: few; J gene: TRBJ1-5; CDR3 protein: CSALTSIASNQPQHF
V gene: TRBV20-1; clone size: few; J gene: TRBJ1-1; CDR3 protein: CSAVRVTTEAFF
V gene: TRBV30; clone size: .; J gene: TRBJ1-2; CDR3 protein: CAWRQRSNYGYTF
V gene: TRBV4-1; clone size: .; J gene: TRBJ1-2; CDR3 protein: CASSQIVEAGTGTYGYTF